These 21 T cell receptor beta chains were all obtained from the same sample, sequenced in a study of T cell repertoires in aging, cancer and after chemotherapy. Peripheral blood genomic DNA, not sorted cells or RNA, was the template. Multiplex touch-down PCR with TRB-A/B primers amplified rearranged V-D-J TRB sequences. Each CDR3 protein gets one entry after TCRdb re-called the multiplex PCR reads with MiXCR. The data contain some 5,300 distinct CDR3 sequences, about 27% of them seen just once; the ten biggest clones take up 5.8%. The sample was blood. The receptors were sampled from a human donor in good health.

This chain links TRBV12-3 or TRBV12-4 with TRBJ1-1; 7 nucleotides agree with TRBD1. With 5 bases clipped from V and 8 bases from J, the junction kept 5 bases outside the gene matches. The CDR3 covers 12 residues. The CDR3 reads CASSTGVPEAFF. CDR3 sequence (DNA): TGTGCCAGCAGTACAGGGGTACCCGAAGCTTTCTTT.

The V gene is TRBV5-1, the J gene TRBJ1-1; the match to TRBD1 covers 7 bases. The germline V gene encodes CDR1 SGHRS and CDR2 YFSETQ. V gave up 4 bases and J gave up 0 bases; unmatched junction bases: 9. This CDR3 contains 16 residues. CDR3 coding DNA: TGCGCCAGCAGCCGGACAGGCCCCTTCATGAACACTGAAGCTTTCTTT. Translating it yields CASSRTGPFMNTEAFF.

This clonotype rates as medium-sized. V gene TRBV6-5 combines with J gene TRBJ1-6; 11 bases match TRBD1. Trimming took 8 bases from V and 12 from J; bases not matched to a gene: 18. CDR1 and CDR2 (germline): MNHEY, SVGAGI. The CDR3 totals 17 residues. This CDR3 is CASGQGAYAAYRVPLHF. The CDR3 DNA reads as TGTGCCAGCGGACAGGGGGCTTACGCCGCCTATAGAGTACCCCTCCACTTT.

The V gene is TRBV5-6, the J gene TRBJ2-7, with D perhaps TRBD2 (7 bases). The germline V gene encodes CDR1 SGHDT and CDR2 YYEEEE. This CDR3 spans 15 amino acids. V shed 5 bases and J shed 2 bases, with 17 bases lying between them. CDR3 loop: CASSLGGPWAYEQYF. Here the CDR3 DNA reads TGTGCCAGCAGTCTGGGGGGGCCCTGGGCCTACGAGCAGTACTTC. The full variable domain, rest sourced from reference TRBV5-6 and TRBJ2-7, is DAGVTQSPTHLIKTRGQQVTLRCSPKSGHDTVSWYQQALGQGPQFIFQYYEEEERQRGNFPDRFSGHQFPNYSSELNVNALLLGDSALYLCASSLGGPWAYEQYFGPGTRLTVT.

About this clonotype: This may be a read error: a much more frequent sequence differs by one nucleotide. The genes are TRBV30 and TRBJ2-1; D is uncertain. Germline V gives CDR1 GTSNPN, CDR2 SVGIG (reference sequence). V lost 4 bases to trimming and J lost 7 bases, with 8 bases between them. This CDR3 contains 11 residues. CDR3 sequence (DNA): TGTGCCTGGAATGGCGTGAATGAGCAGTTCTTC. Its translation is CAWNGVNEQFF.

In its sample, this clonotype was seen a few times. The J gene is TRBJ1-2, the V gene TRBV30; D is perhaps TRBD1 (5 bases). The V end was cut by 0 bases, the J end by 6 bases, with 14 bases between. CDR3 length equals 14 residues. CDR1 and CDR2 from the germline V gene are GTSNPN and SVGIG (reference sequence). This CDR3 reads CAWSVQAARDGYTF. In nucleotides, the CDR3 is TGTGCCTGGAGTGTACAGGCCGCGCGGGATGGCTACACCTTC.

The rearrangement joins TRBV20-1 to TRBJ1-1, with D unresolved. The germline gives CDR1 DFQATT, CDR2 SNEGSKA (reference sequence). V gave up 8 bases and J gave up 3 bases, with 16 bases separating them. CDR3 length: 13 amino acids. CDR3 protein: CSNSQSVYTEAFF. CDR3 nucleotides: TGCAGTAACTCACAGTCGGTTTACACTGAAGCTTTCTTT.

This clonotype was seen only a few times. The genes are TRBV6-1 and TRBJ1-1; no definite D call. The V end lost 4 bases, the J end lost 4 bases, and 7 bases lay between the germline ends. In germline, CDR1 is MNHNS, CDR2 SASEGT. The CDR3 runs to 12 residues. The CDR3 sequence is CASSGGITEAFF. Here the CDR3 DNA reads TGTGCCAGCAGTGGAGGGATCACTGAAGCTTTCTTT.

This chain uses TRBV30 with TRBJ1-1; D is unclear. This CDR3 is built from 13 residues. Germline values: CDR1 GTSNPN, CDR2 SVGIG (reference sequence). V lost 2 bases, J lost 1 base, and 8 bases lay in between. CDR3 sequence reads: CAWSPDRNTEAFF. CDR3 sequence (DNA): TGTGCCTGGAGTCCCGATAGGAACACTGAAGCTTTCTTT.

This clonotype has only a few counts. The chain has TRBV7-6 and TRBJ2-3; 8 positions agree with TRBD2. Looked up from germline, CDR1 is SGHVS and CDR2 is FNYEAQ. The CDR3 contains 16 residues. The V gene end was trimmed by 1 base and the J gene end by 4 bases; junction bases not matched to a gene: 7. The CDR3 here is CASSLDIPGGPDTQYF. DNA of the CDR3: TGTGCCAGCAGCTTAGATATTCCGGGAGGGCCAGATACGCAGTATTTT.

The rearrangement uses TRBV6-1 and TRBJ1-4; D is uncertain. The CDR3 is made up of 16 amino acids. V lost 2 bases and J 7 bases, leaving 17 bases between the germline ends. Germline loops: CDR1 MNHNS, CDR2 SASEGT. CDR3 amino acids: CASSEHDGRNPEKLFF. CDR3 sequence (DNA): TGTGCCAGCAGTGAACATGACGGACGGAACCCTGAAAAACTGTTTTTT.

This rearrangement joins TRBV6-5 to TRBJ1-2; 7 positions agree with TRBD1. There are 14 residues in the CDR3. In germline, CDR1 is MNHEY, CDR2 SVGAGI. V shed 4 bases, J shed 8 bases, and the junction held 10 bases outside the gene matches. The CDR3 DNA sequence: TGTGCCAGCAGTTCCAACGACAGGGTTGGAGGCTACACCTTC. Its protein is CASSSNDRVGGYTF.

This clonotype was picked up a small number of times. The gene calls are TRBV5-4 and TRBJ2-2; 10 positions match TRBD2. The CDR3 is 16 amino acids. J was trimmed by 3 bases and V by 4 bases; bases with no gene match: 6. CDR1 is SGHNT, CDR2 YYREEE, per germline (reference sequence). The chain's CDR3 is CASSRRTSGYTGELFF. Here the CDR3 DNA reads TGTGCCAGCAGCCGTCGGACTAGCGGTTACACCGGGGAGCTGTTTTTT.

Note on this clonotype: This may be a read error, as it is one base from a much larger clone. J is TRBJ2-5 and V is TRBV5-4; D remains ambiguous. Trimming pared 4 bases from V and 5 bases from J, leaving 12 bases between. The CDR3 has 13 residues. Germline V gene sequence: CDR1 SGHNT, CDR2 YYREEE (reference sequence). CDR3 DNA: TGTGCCAGCAGCCCCTACACCGTGGAGACCCAGTACTTC. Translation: CASSPYTVETQYF.

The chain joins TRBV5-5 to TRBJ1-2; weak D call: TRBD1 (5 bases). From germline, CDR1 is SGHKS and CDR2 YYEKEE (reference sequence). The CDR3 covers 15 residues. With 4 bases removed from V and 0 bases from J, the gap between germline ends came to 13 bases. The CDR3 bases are TGTGCCAGCAGCCGGGGCCAGGGCTCTAACTATGGCTACACCTTC. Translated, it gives CASSRGQGSNYGYTF. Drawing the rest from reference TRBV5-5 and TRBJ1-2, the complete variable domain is DAGVTQSPTHLIKTRGQQVTLRCSPISGHKSVSWYQQVLGQGPQFIFQYYEKEERGRGNFPDRFSARQFPNYSSELNVNALLLGDSALYLCASSRGQGSNYGYTFGSGTRLTVV.

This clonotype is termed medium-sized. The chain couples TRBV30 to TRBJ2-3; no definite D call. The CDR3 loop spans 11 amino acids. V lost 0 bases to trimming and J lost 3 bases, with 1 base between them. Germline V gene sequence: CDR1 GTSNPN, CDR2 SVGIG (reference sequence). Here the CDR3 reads CAWSVTDTQYF. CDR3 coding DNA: TGTGCCTGGAGTGTGACAGATACGCAGTATTTT.

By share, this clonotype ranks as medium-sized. The CDR3 here is CASSYGPTNEQFF. CDR3 DNA: TGTGCCAGCAGTTACGGACCCACCAATGAGCAGTTCTTC. V and J are TRBV6-5 and TRBJ2-1; D is undetermined. Germline V gene data show CDR1 as MNHEY and CDR2 as SVGAGI. The CDR3 sequence is 13 residues long. V lost 2 bases and J 6 bases, leaving 8 bases between the germline ends.

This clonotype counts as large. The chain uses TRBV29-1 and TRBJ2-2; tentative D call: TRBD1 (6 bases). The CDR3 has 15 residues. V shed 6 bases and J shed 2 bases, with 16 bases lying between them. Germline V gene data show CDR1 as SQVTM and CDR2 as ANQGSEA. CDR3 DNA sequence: TGCAGCGTGGGGGCGGCGCCCTTCAACACCGGGGAGCTGTTTTTT. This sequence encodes CSVGAAPFNTGELFF.

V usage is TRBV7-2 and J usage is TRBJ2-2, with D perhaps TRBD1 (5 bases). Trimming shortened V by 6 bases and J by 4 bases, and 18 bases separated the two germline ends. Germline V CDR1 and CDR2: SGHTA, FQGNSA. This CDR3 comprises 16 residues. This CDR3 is CASRPQGASGTGELFF. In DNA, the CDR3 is TGTGCCAGCAGACCCCAAGGGGCGTCGGGCACCGGGGAGCTGTTTTTT.

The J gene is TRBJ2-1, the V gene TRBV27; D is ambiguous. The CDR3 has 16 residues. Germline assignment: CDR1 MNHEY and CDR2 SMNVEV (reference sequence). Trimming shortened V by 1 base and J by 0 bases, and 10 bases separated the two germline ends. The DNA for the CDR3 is TGTGCCAGCAGTTTATTGGCCAGGAGCTCCTACAATGAGCAGTTCTTC. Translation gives CASSLLARSSYNEQFF.

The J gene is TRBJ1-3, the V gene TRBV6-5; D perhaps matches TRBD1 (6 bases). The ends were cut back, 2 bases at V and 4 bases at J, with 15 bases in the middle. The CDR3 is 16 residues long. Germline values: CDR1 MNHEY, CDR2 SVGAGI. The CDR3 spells CASSYHRGGSGNTIYF. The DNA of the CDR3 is TGTGCCAGCAGTTACCATCGAGGGGGATCAGGAAACACCATATATTTT.